The sequence of this T cell receptor beta chain was determined in a study of regulatory T cells in long-lasting Graves disease. V lost 5 bases to trimming and J lost 5 bases; unmatched junction nucleotides: 11. The germline V gene has CDR1 DFQATT and CDR2 SNEGSKA (reference sequence). This CDR3 region has 17 residues. For TCR beta, libraries came from iRepertoire HTBI primers and Arm-PCR of CDR3 regions. MiXCR, run by TCRdb on the multiplex PCR reads, gives a single entry per CDR3 protein. The table lists roughly 260,000 distinct CDR3 sequences, around 19% of them singletons. Regarding time point: newly diagnosed GD, antithyroid drugs for less than 3 months. Construction of the TCR library relied on RNA isolated from PBMCs. This clonotype was found many times. The sample also formed part of further work on T cells in Graves' hyperthyroidism and ophthalmopathy.

The sequencing here drew on peripheral blood mononuclear cells (PBMCs), taken at new diagnosis, from a patient treated with antithyroid drugs. The sequence was collected from a woman aged 25 to 39 with Graves disease. This rearrangement joins TRBV20-1 to TRBJ2-5; 16 bases line up with TRBD2. For the CDR3, the DNA is TGCAGTGCTGCCACGGGACTAGCGGGGGGGCTTTTGGAGACCCAGTACTTC. It encodes CSAATGLAGGLLETQYF.